These T cell receptor beta chains were read from a single sample in a study of CD4+ T cells in melanoma. Libraries were prepared by immunoSEQ multiplex PCR; TCRdb keeps only in-frame clonotypes and omits some of them. The table has roughly 11,000 clones, 65% to 75% seen once; the top ten hold around an eighth. The sample taken for sequencing was cells from a culture (not recorded whether cultured in vitro). The receptors come from a human donor with melanoma. The CDR3 runs from the conserved cysteine through the conserved F or W. The D gene is left open where the match is weak. Size tells how often a clone was seen (once, few, many) or the class of an expanded clone, and some rows leave it out.

d_call	v_call	clone_size	j_call	cdr3_aa	cdr3_nt
-	TRBV4-2	few	TRBJ1-2	CASSQAGGYGYTF	TGTGCCAGCAGCCAAGCGGGAGGCTATGGCTACACCTTC
-	TRBV20-1	-	TRBJ2-3	CSARAGSAQYF	TGCAGTGCTAGGGCGGGGTCGGCGCAGTATTTT
-	TRBV19	few	TRBJ1-2	CASSIDGAGPYGYTF	TGTGCCAGTAGTATAGACGGCGCGGGGCCCTATGGCTACACCTTC
-	TRBV5-4	-	TRBJ2-5	CASSTGQMQETQYF	TGTGCCAGCAGCACCGGACAGATGCAAGAGACCCAGTACTTC
-	TRBV7-2	-	TRBJ1-3	CASSLEPGAGNTIYF	TGTGCCAGCAGCTTAGAACCAGGGGCTGGAAACACCATATATTTT
-	TRBV5-1	-	TRBJ1-1	CASSLVGGPNTEAFF	TGCGCCAGCAGCTTGGTCGGGGGGCCCAACACTGAAGCTTTCTTT
-	TRBV27	once	TRBJ2-7	CVSGPGRPFYEQYF	TGTGTCAGCGGTCCGGGACGGCCCTTTTACGAGCAGTACTTC
-	TRBV6-1	-	TRBJ2-1	CASSRQGGTVNEQFF	TGTGCCAGCAGTAGACAGGGAGGGACTGTCAATGAGCAGTTCTTC
-	TRBV6-1	-	TRBJ1-6	CASSPLQGSPLHF	TGTGCCAGCAGTCCTCTACAGGGCTCACCCCTCCACTTT
-	TRBV27	-	TRBJ2-7	CASSLSPRTGLRWTEQYF	TGTGCCAGCAGTTTATCACCCCGCACAGGGTTGCGGTGGACCGAGCAGTACTTC
TRBD2	TRBV5-1	-	TRBJ2-3	CASSLISGGDTDTQYF	TGCGCCAGCAGCCTAATTAGCGGGGGAGACACAGATACGCAGTATTTT
TRBD1	TRBV4-2	-	TRBJ2-7	CASSRQWTGDSYEQYF	TGTGCCAGCAGCCGACAGTGGACAGGCGACTCCTACGAGCAGTACTTC
-	TRBV2	-	TRBJ2-5	CASRRRRGIQETQYF	TGTGCCAGCAGGCGCCGACGTGGAATCCAAGAGACCCAGTACTTC
TRBD1	TRBV27	-	TRBJ1-6	CASSSVSGTGGGSPLHF	TGTGCCAGCAGTTCCGTATCCGGGACAGGGGGCGGGTCACCCCTCCACTTT
-	TRBV7-8	-	TRBJ2-2	CASSFEWTGELFF	TGTGCCAGCAGCTTTGAGTGGACCGGGGAGCTGTTTTTT
-	TRBV27	-	TRBJ1-2	CASSLYPGSVWGYTF	TGTGCCAGCAGTTTATATCCCGGATCTGTATGGGGCTACACCTTC
-	TRBV4-1	-	TRBJ1-4	CASSQAQAQGRGNEKLFF	TGCGCCAGCAGCCAAGCACAGGCTCAGGGGAGGGGAAATGAAAAACTGTTTTTT
TRBD1	TRBV7-9	few	TRBJ1-1	CASSSQGAMNTEAFF	TGTGCCAGCAGCTCTCAGGGGGCCATGAACACTGAAGCTTTCTTT
-	TRBV9	-	TRBJ2-1	CASSPLPGRDEQFF	TGTGCCAGCAGCCCTCTCCCGGGCCGGGATGAGCAGTTCTTC
-	TRBV10-1	once	TRBJ1-1	CASSDGTHRLRTEAFF	TGCGCCAGCAGTGATGGGACCCATAGGTTGCGCACTGAAGCTTTCTTT
-	TRBV2	few	TRBJ2-7	CASNDWKAYEQYF	TGTGCCAGCAATGATTGGAAGGCCTACGAGCAGTACTTC
-	TRBV5-4	-	TRBJ1-2	CASSLGGAPNYGYTF	TGTGCCAGCAGCTTAGGGGGGGCGCCGAACTATGGCTACACCTTC
-	TRBV21-1	-	TRBJ1-2	CASSQVSQGSGYTF	TGTGCCAGCAGCCAGGTTTCCCAGGGATCTGGCTACACCTTC
-	TRBV6-1	-	TRBJ1-3	CASSLGGTSGNTIYF	TGTGCCAGTAGCCTCGGGGGCACCTCTGGAAACACCATATATTTT
-	TRBV11-2	-	TRBJ1-5	CASSLEISNQPQHF	TGTGCCAGCAGCTTAGAGATTAGCAATCAGCCCCAGCATTTT
-	TRBV5-1	-	TRBJ2-1	CASSSTPSIWGSSYNEQFF	TGCGCCAGCAGCTCGACCCCCAGTATTTGGGGAAGCTCCTACAATGAGCAGTTCTTC
-	TRBV7-6	few	TRBJ2-1	CASSSLSLSSNEQFF	TGTGCCAGCAGCTCACTCTCTCTAAGCTCCAATGAGCAGTTCTTC
TRBD2	TRBV19	-	TRBJ2-7	CASKAGGTYEQYF	TGTGCCAGTAAGGCGGGGGGCACCTACGAGCAGTACTTC
-	TRBV2	few	TRBJ2-7	CASTSYEGVEQYF	TGTGCCAGCACGAGCTACGAGGGGGTGGAGCAGTACTTC
-	TRBV6-1	-	TRBJ2-7	CVGGQNYEQYF	TGTGTGGGGGGACAGAATTACGAGCAGTACTTC
-	TRBV5-5	-	TRBJ1-2	CASSLVTTVGGYTF	TGTGCCAGCAGCTTGGTTACGACAGTCGGAGGCTACACCTTC
-	TRBV18	few	TRBJ1-3	CASSLQGGGNTIYF	TGTGCCAGCTCACTGCAGGGAGGTGGAAACACCATATATTTT
TRBD1	TRBV13	-	TRBJ2-7	CASSARTGTYEQYF	TGTGCCAGCAGCGCCAGGACAGGAACCTACGAGCAGTACTTC
TRBD1	TRBV7-8	few	TRBJ2-6	CATKKGQGSSGANVLTF	TGTGCCACCAAGAAGGGACAGGGCTCTTCTGGGGCCAACGTCCTGACTTTC
TRBD1	TRBV6-5	-	TRBJ1-2	CASSNRRGLEGYTF	TGTGCCAGCAGTAACCGCAGGGGGCTAGAGGGCTACACCTTC
TRBD2	TRBV12-5	-	TRBJ2-3	CASGFGLAGDTQYF	TGTGCTAGTGGTTTCGGGTTAGCGGGGGATACGCAGTATTTT
-	TRBV30	-	TRBJ1-1	CAWSVEGRGAFF	TGTGCCTGGAGTGTCGAGGGGCGCGGAGCTTTCTTT
TRBD1	TRBV6-1	-	TRBJ1-4	CASRRQGGEKLFF	TGTGCCAGCAGACGACAGGGGGGTGAAAAACTGTTTTTT
-	TRBV21-1	-	TRBJ1-5	CASIPEKSGGRPQHF	TGTGCCAGCATCCCGGAGAAGTCAGGGGGGAGGCCCCAGCATTTT